Each of the 2 T cell receptor beta chains below was sequenced from the same sample in a study of cytomegalovirus exposure and HLA in healthy donors. PCR employed 60 Vbeta and 13 Jbeta primers. Only in-frame clones appear in the TCRdb table, and some are missing; sequencing was by immunoSEQ multiplex PCR. The table has approximately 100,000 clones, roughly 70% seen once. Sequencing was carried out using PBMCs. These receptors originate from a man aged 50-60 years in good health and CMV-seronegative.

The chain employs TRBV5-1 and TRBJ2-1, with a possible D match to TRBD2 (5 bases). Trimming left V 6 bases short and J 9 bases short, with 19 bases between. The CDR3 extends over 14 amino acids. Germline loops: CDR1 SGHRS, CDR2 YFSETQ. CDR3 region: CASNVLDPAGEQFF. The CDR3 DNA follows: TGCGCCAGCAACGTCCTGGACCCGGCGGGTGAGCAGTTCTTC. Filled out from reference TRBV5-1 and TRBJ2-1, the complete variable domain reads KAGVTQTPRYLIKTRGQQVTLSCSPISGHRSVSWYQQTPGQGLQFLFEYFSETQRNKGNFPGRFSGRQFSNSRSEMNVSTLELGDSALYLCASNVLDPAGEQFFGPGTRLTVL.

The chain couples TRBV11-2 to TRBJ2-1; D not resolved. Germline V lookup: CDR1 SGHAT, CDR2 FQNNGV. This CDR3 spans 13 amino acids. Trimming cost V 0 bases and J 3 bases, with 3 bases left between them. CDR3 DNA sequence: TGTGCCAGCAGCTTAGATCGCTACAATGAGCAGTTCTTC. As protein: CASSLDRYNEQFF.